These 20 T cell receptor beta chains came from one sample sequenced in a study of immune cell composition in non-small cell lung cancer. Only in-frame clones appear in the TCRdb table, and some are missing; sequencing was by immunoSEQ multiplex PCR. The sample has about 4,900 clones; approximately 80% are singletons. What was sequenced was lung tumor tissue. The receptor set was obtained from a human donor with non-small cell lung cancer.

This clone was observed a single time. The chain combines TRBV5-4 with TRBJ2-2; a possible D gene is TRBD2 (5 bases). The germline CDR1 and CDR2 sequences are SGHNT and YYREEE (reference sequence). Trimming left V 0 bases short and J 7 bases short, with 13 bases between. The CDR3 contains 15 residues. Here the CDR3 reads CASSLEGSRGGELFF. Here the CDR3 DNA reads TGTGCCAGCAGCTTGGAAGGGTCCCGGGGCGGGGAGCTGTTTTTT.

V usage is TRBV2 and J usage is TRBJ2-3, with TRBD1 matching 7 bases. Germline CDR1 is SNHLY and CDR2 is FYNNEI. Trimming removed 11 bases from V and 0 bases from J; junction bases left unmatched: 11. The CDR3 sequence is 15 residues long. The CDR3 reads CASNQGQSSTDTQYF. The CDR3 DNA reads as TGTGCCTCAAACCAGGGACAGTCTAGCACAGATACGCAGTATTTT.

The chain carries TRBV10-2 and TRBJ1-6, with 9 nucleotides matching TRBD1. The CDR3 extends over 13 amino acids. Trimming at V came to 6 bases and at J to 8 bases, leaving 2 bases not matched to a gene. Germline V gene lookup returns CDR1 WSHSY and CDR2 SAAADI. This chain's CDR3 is CASSGQGYSPLHF. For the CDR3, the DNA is TGCGCCAGCAGCGGACAGGGGTATTCACCCCTCCACTTT.

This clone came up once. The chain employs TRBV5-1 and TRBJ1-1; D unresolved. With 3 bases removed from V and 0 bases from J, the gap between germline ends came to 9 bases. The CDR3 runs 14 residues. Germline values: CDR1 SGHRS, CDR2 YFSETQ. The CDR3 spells CASSWEGLNTEAFF. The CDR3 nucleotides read TGCGCCAGCAGCTGGGAGGGTTTGAACACTGAAGCTTTCTTT. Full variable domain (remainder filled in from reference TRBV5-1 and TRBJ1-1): KAGVTQTPRYLIKTRGQQVTLSCSPISGHRSVSWYQQTPGQGLQFLFEYFSETQRNKGNFPGRFSGRQFSNSRSEMNVSTLELGDSALYLCASSWEGLNTEAFFGQGTRLTVV.

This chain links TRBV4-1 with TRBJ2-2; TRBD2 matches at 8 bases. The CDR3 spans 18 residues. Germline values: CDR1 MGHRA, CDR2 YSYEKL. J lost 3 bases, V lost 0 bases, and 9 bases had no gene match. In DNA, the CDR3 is TGCGCCAGCAGCCAAGAGTTCCCGGGACTAGTCGACACCGGGGAGCTGTTTTTT. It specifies CASSQEFPGLVDTGELFF.

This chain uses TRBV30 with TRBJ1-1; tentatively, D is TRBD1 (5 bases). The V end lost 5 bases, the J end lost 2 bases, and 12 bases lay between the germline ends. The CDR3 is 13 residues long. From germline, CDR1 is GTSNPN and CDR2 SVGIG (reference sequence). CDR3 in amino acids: CAWGTGFNTEAFF. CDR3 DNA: TGTGCCTGGGGTACAGGATTCAACACTGAAGCTTTCTTT.

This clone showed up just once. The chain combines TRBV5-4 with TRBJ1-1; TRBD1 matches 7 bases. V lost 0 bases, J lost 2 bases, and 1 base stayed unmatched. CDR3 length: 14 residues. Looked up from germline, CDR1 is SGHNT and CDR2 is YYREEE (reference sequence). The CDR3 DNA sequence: TGTGCCAGCAGCTTGGAGGGGGCTAACACTGAAGCTTTCTTT. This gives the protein CASSLEGANTEAFF. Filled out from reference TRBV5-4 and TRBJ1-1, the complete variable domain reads ETGVTQSPTHLIKTRGQQVTLRCSSQSGHNTVSWYQQALGQGPQFIFQYYREEENGRGNFPPRFSGLQFPNYSSELNVNALELDDSALYLCASSLEGANTEAFFGQGTRLTVV.

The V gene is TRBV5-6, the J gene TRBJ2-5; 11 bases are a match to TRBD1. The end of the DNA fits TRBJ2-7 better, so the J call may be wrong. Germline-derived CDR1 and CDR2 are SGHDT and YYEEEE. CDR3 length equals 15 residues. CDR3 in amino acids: CASSLGTGGTYEQYF. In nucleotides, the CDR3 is TGTGCCAGCAGCTTGGGGACAGGGGGCACCTACGAGCAGTACTTC.

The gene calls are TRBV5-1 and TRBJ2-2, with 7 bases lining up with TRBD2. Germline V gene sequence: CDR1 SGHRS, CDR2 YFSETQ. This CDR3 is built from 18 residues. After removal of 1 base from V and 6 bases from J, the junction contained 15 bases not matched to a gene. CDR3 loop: CASSLTRTRTPRAGELFF. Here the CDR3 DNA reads TGCGCCAGCAGCTTGACCCGGACTAGAACTCCCCGGGCCGGGGAGCTGTTTTTT. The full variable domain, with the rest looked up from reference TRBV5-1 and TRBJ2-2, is KAGVTQTPRYLIKTRGQQVTLSCSPISGHRSVSWYQQTPGQGLQFLFEYFSETQRNKGNFPGRFSGRQFSNSRSEMNVSTLELGDSALYLCASSLTRTRTPRAGELFFGEGSRLTVL.

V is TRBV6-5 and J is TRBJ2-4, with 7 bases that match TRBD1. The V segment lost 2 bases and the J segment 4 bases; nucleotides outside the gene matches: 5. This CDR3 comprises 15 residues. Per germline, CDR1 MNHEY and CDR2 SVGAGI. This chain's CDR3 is CASSYQRQGKNIQYF. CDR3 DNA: TGTGCCAGCAGTTACCAAAGACAGGGAAAAAACATTCAGTACTTC.

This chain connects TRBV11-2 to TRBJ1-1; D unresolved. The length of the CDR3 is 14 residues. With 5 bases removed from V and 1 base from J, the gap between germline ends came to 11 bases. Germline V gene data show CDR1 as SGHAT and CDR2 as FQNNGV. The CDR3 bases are TGTGCCAGCAGCGTCCAATCGGGGAACACTGAAGCTTTCTTT. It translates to CASSVQSGNTEAFF.

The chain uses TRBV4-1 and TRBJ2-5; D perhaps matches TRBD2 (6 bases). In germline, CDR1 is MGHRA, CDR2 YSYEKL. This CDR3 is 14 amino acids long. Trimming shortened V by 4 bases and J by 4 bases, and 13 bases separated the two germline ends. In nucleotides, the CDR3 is TGCGCCAGCAGCCCTACGACTAGTTTAGAGACCCAGTACTTC. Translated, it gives CASSPTTSLETQYF.

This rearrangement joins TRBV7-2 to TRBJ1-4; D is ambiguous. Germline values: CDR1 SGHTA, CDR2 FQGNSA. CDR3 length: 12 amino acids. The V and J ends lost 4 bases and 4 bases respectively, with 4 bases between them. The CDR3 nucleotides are TGTGCCAGCAGCTCCTTTAATGAAAAACTGTTTTTT. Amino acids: CASSSFNEKLFF.

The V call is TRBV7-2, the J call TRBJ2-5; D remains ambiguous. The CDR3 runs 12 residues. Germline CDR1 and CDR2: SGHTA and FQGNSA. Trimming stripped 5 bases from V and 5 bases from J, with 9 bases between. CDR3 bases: TGTGCCAGCAGCCTAGAGCGTGAGACCCAGTACTTC. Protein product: CASSLERETQYF.

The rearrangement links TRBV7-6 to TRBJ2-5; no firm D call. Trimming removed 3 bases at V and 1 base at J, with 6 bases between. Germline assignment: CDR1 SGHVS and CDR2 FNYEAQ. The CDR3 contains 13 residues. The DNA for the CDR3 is TGTGCCAGCAGCTTCTCGCGCCAAGAGACCCAGTACTTC. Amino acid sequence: CASSFSRQETQYF.

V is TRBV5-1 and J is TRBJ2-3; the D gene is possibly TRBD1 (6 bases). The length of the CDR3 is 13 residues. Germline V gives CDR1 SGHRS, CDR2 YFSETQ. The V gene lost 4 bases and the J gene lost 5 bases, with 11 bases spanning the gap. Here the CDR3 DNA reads TGCGCCAGCAGCACGGCAGGGGAAGATACGCAGTATTTT. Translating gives CASSTAGEDTQYF.

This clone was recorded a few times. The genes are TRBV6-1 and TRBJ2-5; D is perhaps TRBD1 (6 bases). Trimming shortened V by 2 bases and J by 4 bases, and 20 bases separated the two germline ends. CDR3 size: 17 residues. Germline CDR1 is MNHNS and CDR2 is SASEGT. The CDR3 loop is CASSEYWLGGWTETQYF. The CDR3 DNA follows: TGTGCCAGCAGTGAATATTGGCTAGGGGGTTGGACAGAGACCCAGTACTTC.

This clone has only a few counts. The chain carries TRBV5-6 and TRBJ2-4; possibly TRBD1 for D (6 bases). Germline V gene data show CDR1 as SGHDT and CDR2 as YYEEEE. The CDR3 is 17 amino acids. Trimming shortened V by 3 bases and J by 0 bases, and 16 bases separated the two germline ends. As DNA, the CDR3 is TGTGCCAGCAGCTCCCTTGCCAGGGGCCTAGCCAAAAACATTCAGTACTTC. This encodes CASSSLARGLAKNIQYF.

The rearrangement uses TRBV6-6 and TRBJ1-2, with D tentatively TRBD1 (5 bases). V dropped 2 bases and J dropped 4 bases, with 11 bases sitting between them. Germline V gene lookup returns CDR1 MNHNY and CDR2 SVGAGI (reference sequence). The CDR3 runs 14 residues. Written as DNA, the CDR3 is TGTGCCAGCAGTTACGATCAGACAGCCTATGGCTACACCTTC. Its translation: CASSYDQTAYGYTF.

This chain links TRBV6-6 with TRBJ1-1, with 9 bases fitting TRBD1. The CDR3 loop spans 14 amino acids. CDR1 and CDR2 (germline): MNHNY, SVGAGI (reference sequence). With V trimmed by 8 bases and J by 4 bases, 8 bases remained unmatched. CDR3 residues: CASREQGAVTEAFF. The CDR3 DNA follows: TGTGCCAGCCGCGAACAGGGGGCTGTCACTGAAGCTTTCTTT.